The rows below give T cell receptor beta chains drawn from one sample of a study of T-cell memory formation after mild COVID-19. TCRdb reanalysed the 5' RACE reads using MiXCR and keeps one entry per CDR3 protein. Among about 440,000 distinct CDR3 sequences listed, 15% to 20% were seen once. Sequencing used PBMCs or a T cell subset sorted from them (not recorded which). The source is an adult woman who had mild COVID-19 (a few samples of this study predate the infection). Cell type and time point are not known. The CDR3 runs from the conserved cysteine through the conserved F or W. D genes are given only for firm matches.

TRBV6-5	NA	CASSRALSDTQYF
TRBV9	TRBD2	CASSWGTSGLETQYF
TRBV20-1	NA	CSARAGYEQYF
TRBV4-2	NA	CASSRGLGTGETQYF
TRBV29-1	NA	CSVDWAGYNEQFF
TRBV4-1	TRBD1	CASSWGQGGDEQYF
TRBV2	NA	CASRAAQPYEQYF
TRBV24-1	NA	CATSDQGQVVGAFF
TRBV15	NA	CATSSRLPNNEQFF
TRBV20-1	TRBD1	CSVSQGKSEAFF
TRBV20-1	NA	CSAIADTQYF
TRBV7-9	NA	CASSPVYGGYEQYF
TRBV12-3/TRBV12-4	NA	CASSLVGDTEAFF
TRBV5-5	NA	CASSQGGANPSDF
TRBV15	NA	CATSRAYEQYF
TRBV12-3/TRBV12-4	NA	CASSPLGGGTDTQYF
TRBV4-2	NA	CASSAWTENYGYTF
TRBV3-1	NA	CASSKINGFPEAFF
TRBV4-1	NA	CASSLSPSGFNEQFF
TRBV24-1	TRBD2	CATRPGTSGSYEQYF
TRBV4-2	TRBD1	CASSLVGQGLYNEQFF
TRBV6-2/TRBV6-3	NA	CASSWGAYEQYF
TRBV5-5	TRBD2	CASSYLAGGRNEQFF
TRBV29-1	TRBD1	CSVEITGQSETQYF
TRBV6-2/TRBV6-3	TRBD2	CAGRTSGSHELYF
TRBV12-3/TRBV12-4	TRBD2	CASSRAGSSYNEQFF
TRBV3-1	NA	CASSQGGILPYEQYF
TRBV6-2/TRBV6-3	NA	CASSHGPGAFF
TRBV4-1	NA	CASSQAREWSNQPQHF
TRBV20-1	NA	CSARDARPTYEQYF
TRBV5-1	TRBD1	CASSPQGQINEKLFF
TRBV7-9	NA	CASSLATTTDTQYF
TRBV7-2	NA	CASSLSLGVAGNTIYF
TRBV19	TRBD1	CASSIEARTGGTQPQHF
TRBV12-3/TRBV12-4	TRBD2	CASSLTGGRETQYF
TRBV7-2	NA	CASSSQWGYTF
TRBV20-1	NA	CSAPPAGPRLVSPLHF
TRBV12-3/TRBV12-4	TRBD1	CASSRGGQSYNSPLHF
TRBV7-2	TRBD1	CASSPRTGGFTF
TRBV5-1	TRBD2	CASRERSGRNEQFF
TRBV6-5	NA	CASALVRADGNTIYF
TRBV5-1	NA	CASSLGMTSTDTQYF
TRBV5-1	TRBD2	CASFPSGGYNEQFF
TRBV7-2	TRBD2	CASSLASSGNTYEQYF
TRBV14	NA	CASSQDRRGRGWNGYTF
TRBV27	TRBD1	CASSPRTGVREQYF
TRBV4-1	NA	CASSRILLRLEATEAFF
TRBV12-3/TRBV12-4	TRBD1	CASSLRGTVAEQYF
TRBV7-8	TRBD1	CASSSSGTGDYEQYF
TRBV7-3	NA	CASSLTSVTDTQYF
TRBV5-1	NA	CASTANTEAFF
TRBV29-1	TRBD2	CSVAPGLAGHEQFF
TRBV6-5	TRBD1	CASSYQGQAYDYTF
TRBV7-9	TRBD2	CASSSGLAGVGTDTQYF
TRBV5-1	NA	CASSLGDISGANVLTF
TRBV6-5	NA	CASSYHFRELNTEAFF
TRBV2	NA	CASSEGGYTGELFF
TRBV9	NA	CASSLGETTEETQYF
TRBV4-3	TRBD1	CASSPLTGAVGTQYF